Reported below is one T cell receptor (beta chain). Its antigen is undetermined. These data belong to a study of T cell responses to AZD1222 COVID-19 vaccine. On the study more broadly: Analyses pooled second doses at about 4 or about 12 weeks.

Sequenced by immunoSEQ multiplex PCR; TCRdb stores in-frame clones only, minus some. This sample carries roughly 150,000 clones, about nine tenths of them seen once, and the ten largest clones take around 2%. Trimming removed 0 bases from V and 3 bases from J; junction bases left unmatched: 13. Germline V CDR1 and CDR2: SGHRS, YFSETQ. There are 18 residues in the CDR3. Overall study results and limits: When two AZD1222 doses had been given, Spike-specific TCR breadth and depth rose. Of the AZD1222 recipients, only 5 or 6 were seropositive at baseline.

The chain is built from TRBV5-1 and TRBJ2-3; TRBD1 aligns across 7 bases. The sample in question was peripheral blood, obtained on day 0 of AZD1222 vaccination. This sequence originates from an adult in good health. The CDR3 DNA is TGCGCCAGCAGCTTGGTGGGGGCACAGGGGTGGCCTACAGATACGCAGTATTTT. Translation gives CASSLVGAQGWPTDTQYF.